The rows below give T cell receptor beta chains drawn from one sample of a study of T-cell memory formation after mild COVID-19. MiXCR, applied by TCRdb to the 5' RACE reads, yields one record per CDR3 protein. The sample carries some 310,000 distinct CDR3 sequences, 20% to 25% recorded once. Input material: PBMCs or a T cell subset sorted from them (not recorded which). These receptors came from a man younger than 30 who had mild COVID-19 (a few samples of this study predate the infection). Cell type and time point are not known. Both conserved end residues are part of each CDR3. D genes are given only for firm matches. Expanded clones get a size class; other rows say once, few or many, or leave the size out.

len	d_gene	v_gene	j_gene	abundance	CDR3aa	CDR3nt
10	.	TRBV6-5	TRBJ1-5	few	CASVRVPQHF	TGTGCCAGCGTTCGGGTCCCCCAGCATTTT
15	.	TRBV5-1	TRBJ2-1	.	CASMPRDDGDNEQFF	TGCGCCAGCATGCCCCGGGACGACGGGGATAATGAGCAGTTCTTC
15	.	TRBV9	TRBJ2-3	few	CASSVGALSTDTQYF	TGTGCCAGCAGCGTAGGCGCCCTCTCCACAGATACGCAGTATTTT
14	.	TRBV4-3	TRBJ1-5	few	CASSPWQGNQPQHF	TGCGCCAGCAGCCCATGGCAGGGCAATCAGCCCCAGCATTTT
13	TRBD1	TRBV20-1	TRBJ2-5	.	CSAGTGGQETQYF	TGCAGTGCGGGGACAGGGGGACAAGAGACCCAGTACTTC
13	.	TRBV11-2	TRBJ2-1	few	CASSLWEYNEQFF	TGTGCCAGCAGCTTATGGGAGTACAATGAGCAGTTCTTC
15	TRBD1	TRBV6-6	TRBJ1-2	.	CASRPGTVAIGGYTF	TGTGCCAGCCGCCCCGGGACAGTCGCTATAGGGGGCTACACCTTC
16	TRBD2	TRBV5-6	TRBJ2-2	.	CASSLLGLAGPGELFF	TGTGCCAGCAGCTTGCTGGGACTAGCGGGGCCCGGGGAGCTGTTTTTT
14	TRBD2	TRBV20-1	TRBJ2-1	.	CSASRPAGVTMQFF	TGCAGTGCTAGCCGACCAGCGGGGGTGACTATGCAGTTCTTC
14	.	TRBV7-2	TRBJ1-4	few	CASSFGGDSEKLFF	TGTGCCAGCAGCTTCGGGGGGGATAGTGAAAAACTGTTTTTT
14	.	TRBV5-1	TRBJ2-7	.	CASRPVPGNYEQYF	TGCGCCAGCAGACCAGTCCCTGGAAACTACGAGCAGTACTTC
15	TRBD2	TRBV5-1	TRBJ2-3	.	CASSYSGAPTDTQYF	TGCGCCAGCAGCTATAGCGGGGCCCCCACAGATACGCAGTATTTT
12	.	TRBV6-6	TRBJ2-5	few	CASSWGAETQYF	TGTGCCAGCAGTTGGGGGGCGGAGACCCAGTACTTC
14	.	TRBV12-3/TRBV12-4	TRBJ1-4	.	CASSLLGGDEKLFF	TGTGCCAGCAGTTTATTGGGGGGGGATGAAAAACTGTTTTTT
15	.	TRBV15	TRBJ2-7	.	CATSRDRSEGYEQYF	TGTGCCACCAGCAGAGATAGGAGCGAGGGCTACGAGCAGTACTTC
16	.	TRBV18	TRBJ1-6	few	CASSPPGGRGGSPLHF	TGTGCCAGCTCACCACCGGGGGGCAGGGGAGGTTCACCCCTCCACTTT
11	.	TRBV28	TRBJ1-5	.	CASRSNQPQHF	TGTGCCAGCAGATCCAATCAGCCCCAGCATTTT
15	.	TRBV18	TRBJ1-1	few	CASSPIWGMNTEAFF	TGTGCCAGCTCACCAATATGGGGAATGAACACTGAAGCTTTCTTT
13	TRBD1	TRBV11-1	TRBJ2-4	.	CASSPNRDRELYF	TGTGCCAGCAGCCCCAATAGGGACAGGGAGCTGTACTTC
13	.	TRBV2	TRBJ2-1	.	CASKVDSYNEQFF	TGTGCCAGCAAGGTTGACTCCTACAATGAGCAGTTCTTC
14	TRBD1	TRBV19	TRBJ1-6	.	CASSRDRKNSPLHF	TGTGCCAGTAGCCGGGACAGGAAAAATTCACCCCTCCACTTT
15	.	TRBV9	TRBJ2-1	.	CASSVQGLSSNEQFF	TGTGCCAGCAGCGTACAGGGCCTTTCCTCCAATGAGCAGTTCTTC
16	TRBD2	TRBV18	TRBJ2-7	few	CASSPSLAGIKNEQYF	TGTGCCAGCTCACCTTCCCTAGCGGGGATTAAGAACGAGCAGTACTTC
15	.	TRBV6-2/TRBV6-3	TRBJ1-1	.	CASSDDLSGYTEAFF	TGTGCCAGCAGTGACGACCTTTCAGGGTATACTGAAGCTTTCTTT
17	.	TRBV11-2	TRBJ2-6	.	CASSSWRDFSGANVLTF	TGTGCCAGCAGCTCCTGGCGGGATTTCTCTGGGGCCAACGTCCTGACTTTC
17	.	TRBV6-2/TRBV6-3	TRBJ2-3	few	CASSYSVHGSPTDTQYF	TGTGCCAGCAGTTACTCGGTTCACGGTTCGCCCACAGATACGCAGTATTTT
17	TRBD1	TRBV6-5	TRBJ1-1	.	CASSSGTGTSTNTEAFF	TGTGCCAGCAGTTCCGGGACAGGGACCTCTACGAACACTGAAGCTTTCTTT
15	TRBD2	TRBV4-3	TRBJ2-3	.	CASSQVASGVDTQYF	TGCGCCAGCAGCCAAGTCGCTAGCGGGGTGGATACGCAGTATTTT
14	.	TRBV12-5	TRBJ2-3	.	CASGLGTSTDTQYF	TGTGCTAGTGGTTTGGGCACCAGCACAGATACGCAGTATTTT
18	TRBD2	TRBV6-5	TRBJ2-1	.	CASSHGRFSGTNYNEQFF	TGTGCCAGCAGCCACGGGAGGTTTAGCGGGACAAACTACAATGAGCAGTTCTTC
15	TRBD1	TRBV18	TRBJ1-1	.	CASSPRQGKRTEAFF	TGTGCCAGCTCACCCCGACAGGGGAAGAGGACTGAAGCTTTCTTT
10	.	TRBV7-2	TRBJ1-1	many	CASSRREAFF	TGTGCCAGCAGCCGTCGAGAAGCTTTCTTT
16	TRBD1	TRBV5-1	TRBJ1-4	few	CASSLKGAATNEKLFF	TGCGCCAGCAGCTTGAAGGGGGCCGCGACTAATGAAAAACTGTTTTTT
15	TRBD1	TRBV5-1	TRBJ1-2	few	CASSLDTGTGYGYTF	TGCGCCAGCAGCTTGGACACCGGGACAGGCTATGGCTACACCTTC
14	.	TRBV2	TRBJ2-7	.	CASSELDRNYEQYF	TGTGCCAGCAGTGAACTTGACAGAAACTACGAGCAGTACTTC